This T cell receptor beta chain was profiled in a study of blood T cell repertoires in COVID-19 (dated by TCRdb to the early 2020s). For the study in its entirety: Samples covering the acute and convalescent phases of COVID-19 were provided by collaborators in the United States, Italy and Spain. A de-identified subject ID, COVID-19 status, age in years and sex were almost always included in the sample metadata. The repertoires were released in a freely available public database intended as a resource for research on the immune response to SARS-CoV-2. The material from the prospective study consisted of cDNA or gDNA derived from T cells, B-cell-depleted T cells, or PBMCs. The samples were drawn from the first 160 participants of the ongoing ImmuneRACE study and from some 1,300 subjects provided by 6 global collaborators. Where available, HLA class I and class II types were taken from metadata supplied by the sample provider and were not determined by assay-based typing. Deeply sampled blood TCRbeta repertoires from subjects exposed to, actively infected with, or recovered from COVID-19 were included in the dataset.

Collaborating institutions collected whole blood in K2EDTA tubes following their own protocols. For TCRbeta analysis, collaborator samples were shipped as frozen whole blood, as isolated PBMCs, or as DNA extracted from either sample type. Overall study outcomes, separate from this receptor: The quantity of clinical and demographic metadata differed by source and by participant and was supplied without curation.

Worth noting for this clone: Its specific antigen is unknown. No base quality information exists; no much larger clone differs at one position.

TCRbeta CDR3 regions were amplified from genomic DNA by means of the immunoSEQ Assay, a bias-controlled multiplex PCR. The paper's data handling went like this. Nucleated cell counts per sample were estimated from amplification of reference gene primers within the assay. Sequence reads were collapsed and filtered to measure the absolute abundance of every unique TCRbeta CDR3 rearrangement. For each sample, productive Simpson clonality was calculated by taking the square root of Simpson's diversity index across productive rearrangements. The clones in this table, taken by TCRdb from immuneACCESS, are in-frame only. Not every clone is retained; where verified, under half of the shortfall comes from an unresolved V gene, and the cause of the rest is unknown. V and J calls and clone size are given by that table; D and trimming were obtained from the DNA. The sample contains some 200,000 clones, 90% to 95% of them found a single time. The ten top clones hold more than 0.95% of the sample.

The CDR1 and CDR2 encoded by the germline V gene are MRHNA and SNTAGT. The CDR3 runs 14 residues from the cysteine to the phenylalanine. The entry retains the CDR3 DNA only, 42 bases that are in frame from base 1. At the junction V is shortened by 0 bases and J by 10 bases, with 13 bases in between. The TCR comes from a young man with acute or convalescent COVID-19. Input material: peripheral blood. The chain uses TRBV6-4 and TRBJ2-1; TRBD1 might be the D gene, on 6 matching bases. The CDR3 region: CASSDSYREREQFF. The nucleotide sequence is TGTGCCAGCAGTGACTCCTACAGGGAACGGGAGCAGTTCTTC.